What follows are 5 T cell receptor beta chains derived from one specimen sequenced in a study of blood T cell repertoires in COVID-19. Repertoires were generated with immunoSEQ multiplex PCR, while TCRdb's copy carries only in-frame clones and drops some. This sample yields about 320,000 clones, of which around 85% are seen a single time; around 1.8% belongs to the top ten. The sample comprised PBMCs or T cells enriched from blood (not recorded which). Receptors originate from a woman aged 25 to 45 who had been exposed to COVID-19.

This sequence joins TRBV2 and TRBJ2-1, with TRBD1 matching 8 bases. Germline-derived CDR1 and CDR2 are SNHLY and FYNNEI. Trimming at V came to 9 bases and at J to 6 bases, leaving 13 bases not matched to a gene. The CDR3 totals 15 residues. DNA of the CDR3: TGTGCCAGTTCGGGCGAGACAGGGGCGACCAATGAGCAGTTCTTC. It translates to CASSGETGATNEQFF.

This rearrangement joins TRBV7-9 to TRBJ2-7; D is possibly TRBD1 (6 bases). This CDR3 is built from 13 residues. CDR1 SEHNR and CDR2 FQNEAQ come from the germline V gene (reference sequence). Trimming pared 0 bases from V and 9 bases from J, leaving 12 bases between. The CDR3 DNA is TGTGCCAGCAGCTTAGCGGGGGCCCCGGGGCAGTACTTC. It is translated as CASSLAGAPGQYF.

The J gene is TRBJ2-7, the V gene TRBV11-3, with 10 bases fitting TRBD1. The V gene end was trimmed by 0 bases and the J gene end by 4 bases; junction bases not matched to a gene: 6. The CDR3 sequence is 16 residues long. CDR1 is SGHNT, CDR2 YENEEA, per germline. The CDR3 loop is CASSLDSGQGIYEQYF. The CDR3 DNA is TGTGCCAGCAGCTTAGACTCGGGACAGGGGATTTACGAGCAGTACTTC.

The gene calls are TRBV29-1 and TRBJ1-5, with 10 bases aligning to TRBD1. Germline V gene lookup returns CDR1 SQVTM and CDR2 ANQGSEA. This CDR3 region has 14 residues. Trimming removed 5 bases from V and 1 base from J; junction bases left unmatched: 2. CDR3 amino acids: CSVMDRGSNQPQHF. For the CDR3, the DNA is TGCAGCGTTATGGACAGGGGGAGCAATCAGCCCCAGCATTTT.

This sequence joins TRBV28 and TRBJ1-5; D perhaps matches TRBD1 (6 bases). The CDR3 runs 15 residues. Deletions cut 6 bases from V and 7 bases from J, with 19 bases between. Germline V gene sequence: CDR1 MDHEN, CDR2 SYDVKM. The CDR3 region is CASRVRDTRRQPQHF. The CDR3 region has the DNA TGTGCCAGCAGGGTCCGGGACACCCGTAGACAGCCCCAGCATTTT.